The 2 T cell receptor beta chains below were found in one sample sequenced in a study of blood T cell repertoires in COVID-19. Sequencing used immunoSEQ multiplex PCR; TCRdb keeps in-frame clones, though not all of them. The sample has about 72,000 clones, around 93% seen once. Sequencing was performed on peripheral blood. These receptors were obtained from a woman aged 55-75 years with active COVID-19.

The chain is built from TRBV20-1 and TRBJ1-6, with TRBD1 matching 7 bases. Germline V gene lookup returns CDR1 DFQATT and CDR2 SNEGSKA (reference sequence). The CDR3 is 11 amino acids. Trimming at V came to 5 bases and at J to 9 bases, leaving 1 base not matched to a gene. As DNA, the CDR3 is TGCAGTGCTTCAGGGGGTTCACCCCTCCACTTT. It encodes CSASGGSPLHF.

The gene calls are TRBV5-5 and TRBJ1-2, with 7 bases lining up with TRBD1. The V gene's germline CDR1 is SGHKS and CDR2 YYEKEE (reference sequence). This CDR3 contains 15 residues. V trimming: 0 bases; J trimming: 5 bases; junction bases outside the gene matches: 7. CDR3 nucleotides: TGTGCCAGCAGCTTGGGGGACAGCCCTGTTTATGGCTACACCTTC. Encoded protein: CASSLGDSPVYGYTF.